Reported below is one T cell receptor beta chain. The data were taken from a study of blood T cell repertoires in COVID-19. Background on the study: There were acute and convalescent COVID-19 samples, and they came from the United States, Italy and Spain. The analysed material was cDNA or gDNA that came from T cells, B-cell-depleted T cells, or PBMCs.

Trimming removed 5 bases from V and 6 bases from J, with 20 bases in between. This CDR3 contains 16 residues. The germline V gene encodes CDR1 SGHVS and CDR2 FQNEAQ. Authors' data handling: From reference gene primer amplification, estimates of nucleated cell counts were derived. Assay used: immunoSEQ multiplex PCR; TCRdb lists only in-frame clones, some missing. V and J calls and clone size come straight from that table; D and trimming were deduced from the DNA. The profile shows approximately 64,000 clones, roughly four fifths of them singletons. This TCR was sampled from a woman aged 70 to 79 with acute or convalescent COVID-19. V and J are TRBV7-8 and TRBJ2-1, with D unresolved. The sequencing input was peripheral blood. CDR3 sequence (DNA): TGTGCCAGCAGCCCCTCGGCCCATAGGCAGGCCAATGAGCAGTTCTTC. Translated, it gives CASSPSAHRQANEQFF.